This TCR beta chain was captured by sequencing in a study of spatial heterogeneity in lung cancer. For the study at large: Sequence detection consistently recorded a greater number of beta-chain than alpha-chain sequences.

Time point: sample taken at primary tumor resection. Tumor, nontumor lung or frozen PBMC supplied whole RNA that was sequenced unsorted. There were 72 donors, all of them untreated patients with early-stage non-small cell lung cancer. This CDR3 has 12 amino acids. Per germline, CDR1 SQVTM and CDR2 ANQGSEA. Unmatched junction bases numbered 0, after V lost 4 bases and J lost 1 base. In its sample, this clonotype was seen a few times. TCRdb passed the 5' RACE reads through MiXCR, listing each CDR3 protein once. The repertoire holds tens of thousands of distinct CDR3 sequences, with 13% as singletons. The gene calls are TRBV29-1 and TRBJ2-5; 7 bases map to TRBD1. The TCR sequence derives from a male donor with early-stage non-small cell lung cancer. The material sequenced was PBMCs, taken at surgery. This CDR3 is CSVAGGQETQYF. As DNA, the CDR3 is TGCAGCGTTGCAGGGGGCCAAGAGACCCAGTACTTC.